These T cell receptor beta chains were read from a single sample in a study of blood T cell repertoires in COVID-19. The repertoire was sequenced with immunoSEQ multiplex PCR; TCRdb's copy has only in-frame clones and lacks some. The table shows fewer than 40,000 clones, with roughly nine tenths occurring only once. Sequencing was performed on peripheral blood. The receptors were sampled from a man at least 80 years old with acute or convalescent COVID-19. CDR3s leave out the opening cysteine and the closing phenylalanine or tryptophan. Fields, in order: CDR3 protein, clone size, V gene, J gene. Some rows have no size entry. The others give once, few or many, or a class for an expanded clone.

ASSRSTGANVLT	.	TRBV28	TRBJ2-6
ASSATPADGYT	.	TRBV5-1	TRBJ1-2
ASRPTGNTEAF	.	TRBV7-9	TRBJ1-1
ASSNYRDHEQY	.	TRBV18	TRBJ2-7
ASSLDRGSYT	few	TRBV9	TRBJ1-2
ASSLTGPEPQH	.	TRBV4-1	TRBJ1-5
ASSYGTGGTTQY	.	TRBV6-5	TRBJ2-5
ASRRDSVVETQY	once	TRBV2	TRBJ2-5
ASTPKTSGRGEQF	.	TRBV19	TRBJ2-1
ARLDRATYGYT	.	TRBV30	TRBJ1-2
ASRRGTAKNIQY	once	TRBV2	TRBJ2-4
ASSLGTESYGYT	.	TRBV13	TRBJ1-2
ASSPRLSGIQPQH	.	TRBV5-8	TRBJ1-5
ASSFFQGTEAF	.	TRBV11-2	TRBJ1-1
ASSIYSASTDTQY	.	TRBV19	TRBJ2-3
ATGRVVYEQY	once	TRBV6-5	TRBJ2-7
ASKVGTANTEAF	.	TRBV6-5	TRBJ1-1
ASSNVAGQF	once	TRBV12-3/TRBV12-4	TRBJ2-1
ASSYSYSSPFNEQF	.	TRBV6-2/TRBV6-3	TRBJ2-1
ATSTGRDGAYEQF	once	TRBV15	TRBJ2-1
ASSETGRGYT	.	TRBV6-1	TRBJ1-2
ASSFLAGPYEQY	.	TRBV7-2	TRBJ2-7
ASSLDSSPLH	.	TRBV5-1	TRBJ1-6
ASSFGQGSAEAF	.	TRBV7-9	TRBJ1-1
ASSPDRGRTDTQY	.	TRBV7-6	TRBJ2-3
ASSPQNRGLFEKLF	.	TRBV6-6	TRBJ1-4
ASSIRDRTEAF	.	TRBV5-1	TRBJ1-1
ASSKTSGRAEIGGDEQF	.	TRBV6-4	TRBJ2-1
ATSAPAATEQF	.	TRBV24-1	TRBJ2-1
ASSEALGGEVYEQY	.	TRBV6-1	TRBJ2-7
AWRTGSPLH	.	TRBV30	TRBJ1-6
ASSENPGTGNEQF	.	TRBV2	TRBJ2-1
ATRDRDHEQF	once	TRBV7-8	TRBJ2-1
ASSLGPGQGYTEAF	.	TRBV28	TRBJ1-1
ASSVRGSGTGELF	.	TRBV9	TRBJ2-2
ASGLAMGALRGNEKLF	once	TRBV12-5	TRBJ1-4
ASSVSGAWYGYT	.	TRBV9	TRBJ1-2
ASSYSQGRDNEQF	.	TRBV6-5	TRBJ2-1
ASSLMGDREETQY	once	TRBV7-2	TRBJ2-5
ASSPQGSQPQH	.	TRBV27	TRBJ1-5
ASSQGVSYEQY	.	TRBV12-3/TRBV12-4	TRBJ2-7
ASSLWEGRTNYGYT	.	TRBV28	TRBJ1-2
ARLDVAKRKF	.	TRBV21-1	TRBJ2-1
ASSLDLKETQY	.	TRBV5-4	TRBJ2-5
ATSLTSGLNEQF	once	TRBV15	TRBJ2-1
ASSLRGVNTEAF	.	TRBV5-5	TRBJ1-1
ASSSTDPTGIGKLF	few	TRBV5-5	TRBJ1-4
ASKNTGDSGNTIY	.	TRBV6-6	TRBJ1-3
ASSRQGVNTEAF	.	TRBV11-2	TRBJ1-1
ASSPQREDHTDTQY	once	TRBV18	TRBJ2-3
ASQLRGTDTQY	.	TRBV28	TRBJ2-3
ASSADSNTEAF	.	TRBV6-6	TRBJ1-1
ASSSSYRGLFEKLF	.	TRBV27	TRBJ1-4
ASSFSGGRLDSYEQY	.	TRBV7-9	TRBJ2-7
ASSEGQDYGYT	.	TRBV6-1	TRBJ1-2
ATQAGQGPESSYNSPLH	.	TRBV28	TRBJ1-6
ASSEAVAVSYNEQF	.	TRBV6-1	TRBJ2-1
ASSINSYGYT	.	TRBV28	TRBJ1-2
ASSLDSRSEAF	.	TRBV5-1	TRBJ1-1
ASSLTGTTYNEQF	.	TRBV5-1	TRBJ2-1